This passage covers 10 T cell receptor beta chains from one sample sequenced in a study of shared clonotypes between healthy human individuals. TCRdb's copy holds only in-frame clones and misses some; the assay was immunoSEQ multiplex PCR. Of 1.6 million or so clones detected, roughly 96% appear once; the ten largest clones hold roughly 1.1%. Sequencing was done on a sample of naive CD4+ T cells sorted from blood. Subset described: CD45RA+ positively selected. These receptors all come from a man aged 25-40 years in good health.

The gene calls are TRBV28 and TRBJ1-1; D is unresolved. The CDR3 runs 10 residues. The V end was cut by 8 bases, the J end by 4 bases, with 5 bases between. Germline V gene sequence: CDR1 MDHEN, CDR2 SYDVKM. CDR3 amino acids: CASGGTEAFF. CDR3 nucleotide sequence: TGTGCCAGCGGCGGCACTGAAGCTTTCTTT.

The genes are TRBV7-9 and TRBJ2-2; 15 bases align to TRBD2. Germline values: CDR1 SEHNR, CDR2 FQNEAQ (reference sequence). Trimming took 5 bases from V and 6 from J; bases not matched to a gene: 7. The CDR3 runs 17 residues. This chain's CDR3 is CASSRTSGRALAGELFF. The CDR3 nucleotides are TGTGCCAGCAGCCGGACTAGCGGGAGGGCCCTAGCCGGGGAGCTGTTTTTT.

This chain uses TRBV11-2 with TRBJ2-1; the match to TRBD2 covers 8 bases. Germline CDR1 SGHAT, CDR2 FQNNGV. The trim removed 5 bases at V and 2 bases at J, leaving 5 bases unmatched. The CDR3 contains 15 residues. This chain's CDR3 is CASSSTSGAYNEQFF. DNA for the CDR3: TGTGCCAGCAGCAGCACTAGCGGAGCCTACAATGAGCAGTTCTTC.

The chain carries TRBV28 and TRBJ1-2; D call uncertain. V was pared by 7 bases and J by 6 bases, with 18 bases between. Germline V gene data show CDR1 as MDHEN and CDR2 as SYDVKM. This CDR3 is 14 amino acids long. The CDR3 DNA sequence: TGTGCCAGCACCTCGCCCCTACATGAAGATGGCTACACCTTC. Protein product: CASTSPLHEDGYTF.

The V call is TRBV7-2, the J call TRBJ2-5, with D possibly matching TRBD1 (5 bases). This CDR3 spans 15 amino acids. CDR1 is SGHTA, CDR2 FQGNSA, per germline. V was shortened by 6 bases and J by 3 bases, with 17 bases between the two germline ends. Here the CDR3 DNA reads TGTGCCAGCAGTCGGTCCCTGCTAGGGGAAGAGACCCAGTACTTC. It codes for CASSRSLLGEETQYF.

A note on this clone: Different DNA sequences within this sample yield the same CDR3. The chain employs TRBV18 and TRBJ2-1, with 9 nucleotides matching TRBD1. Trimming at V came to 3 bases and at J to 4 bases, leaving 1 base not matched to a gene. Germline lookup yields CDR1 KGHSH and CDR2 LQKENI. CDR3 length: 14 amino acids. The CDR3 region is CASSPGTGYNEQFF. The CDR3 nucleotides are TGTGCCAGCTCACCCGGGACAGGGTACAATGAGCAGTTCTTC.

This clone was detected once. V usage is TRBV5-1 and J usage is TRBJ1-2, with 9 nucleotides matching TRBD1. Germline CDR1 is SGHRS and CDR2 is YFSETQ. V dropped 2 bases and J dropped 3; count of bases not matched to a gene: 2. This CDR3 spans 14 amino acids. CDR3 DNA sequence: TGCGCCAGCAGCTTTACAGGGGGCGACTATGGCTACACCTTC. Translation gives CASSFTGGDYGYTF.

V gene TRBV9 combines with J gene TRBJ2-1; 7 bases fit TRBD2. Per germline, CDR1 SGDLS and CDR2 YYNGEE. V shed 4 bases and J 5 bases; nucleotides not matched to a gene: 12. The CDR3 loop spans 16 amino acids. CDR3 sequence (DNA): TGTGCCAGCAGCCCCCAGAGGGCGGGAGCTCACAATGAGCAGTTCTTC. It specifies CASSPQRAGAHNEQFF.

This clone was observed a single time. CDR3 bases: TGTGCCAGCAGTTCTAAAGCCGGGACTAGAATAGACAATGAGCAGTTCTTC. Its translation is CASSSKAGTRIDNEQFF. The rearrangement joins TRBV28 to TRBJ2-1; 8 bases fit TRBD2. The CDR3 length is 17 residues. Germline lookup yields CDR1 MDHEN and CDR2 SYDVKM. The trim removed 4 bases at V and 5 bases at J, leaving 13 bases unmatched. The entire variable domain, with the rest obtained from reference TRBV28 and TRBJ2-1, is as follows: DVKVTQSSRYLVKRTGEKVFLECVQDMDHENMFWYRQDPGLGLRLIYFSYDVKMKEKGDIPEGYSVSREKKERFSLILESASTNQTSMYLCASSSKAGTRIDNEQFFGPGTRLTVL.

DNA of the CDR3: TGTGCCAGCAGCTTAGACCCGGGACAGGGGAACTATGGCTACACCTTC. This codes for CASSLDPGQGNYGYTF. V is TRBV7-6 and J is TRBJ1-2; 10 nucleotides agree with TRBD1. The CDR3 runs to 16 residues. V was clipped by 1 base and J by 2 bases; unmatched bases: 4. Looked up from germline, CDR1 is SGHVS and CDR2 is FNYEAQ.